Below, one T cell receptor beta chain is given with its context. Its specificity is not known. The authors incorporated unique molecular identifiers into the TCR beta cDNA libraries. TCRdb reprocessed the PCR reads with MiXCR, giving one entry per CDR3 protein. The sample has 740,000 or so distinct CDR3 sequences; approximately 53% are singletons. Per the germline V gene, CDR1 is SQVTM and CDR2 is ANQGSEA. The CDR3 extends over 13 amino acids. The germline V and J ends were trimmed by 3 bases and 11 bases, with 19 bases remaining between them. The sample is drawn from a study of post-analysis software for immune sequencing data. About the research overall: Patients with relapsing-remitting, secondary progressive and progressive-relapsing multiple sclerosis courses were all represented. Study observations and caveats: Patients showed TRBV5-6, TRBV5-1 and TRBV20-1 among several TRBV segments more frequent than in controls. A significant reduction in normalized Chao1 diversity was observed in multiple sclerosis patients versus controls. Those samples that were prepared in the same batch co-clustered strongly by F measure.

The TCR sequence derives from a girl aged 10-17 years with multiple sclerosis. The genes are TRBV29-1 and TRBJ2-5, with no clear D. Source material: blood. This CDR3 reads CSVDTSGTSEQYF. CDR3 coding DNA: TGCAGCGTTGACACAAGTGGTACATCTGAGCAGTACTTC.